What follows are 13 T cell receptor beta chains derived from one specimen sequenced in a study of cytomegalovirus exposure and HLA in healthy donors. The PCR made use of 60 Vbeta and 13 Jbeta primers. Clones were sequenced by immunoSEQ multiplex PCR, and TCRdb holds only the in-frame ones, with some missing. The sample contains approximately 91,000 clones, 55% to 65% of which appear only once. The sequencing input was PBMCs. These receptors originate from a human donor in good health.

The rearrangement uses TRBV19 and TRBJ2-1, with D tentatively TRBD2 (6 bases). This CDR3 is built from 14 residues. Germline-derived CDR1 and CDR2 are LNHDA and SQIVND (reference sequence). V lost 4 bases to trimming and J lost 6 bases, with 13 bases between them. CDR3 residues: CASSRRGAGNEQFF. DNA for the CDR3: TGTGCCAGTAGTAGGAGGGGCGCGGGCAATGAGCAGTTCTTC.

V is TRBV5-6 and J is TRBJ1-2; D unresolved. Germline V gene data show CDR1 as SGHDT and CDR2 as YYEEEE. The CDR3 is made up of 14 amino acids. V lost 0 bases, J lost 4 bases, and 10 bases lay in between. Here the CDR3 reads CASSLDRRPYGYTF. The CDR3 nucleotides are TGTGCCAGCAGCTTGGATCGGCGGCCCTATGGCTACACCTTC.

The J gene is TRBJ1-2, the V gene TRBV19; D is undetermined. The V gene lost 3 bases and the J gene lost 7 bases, with 12 bases spanning the gap. The CDR3 sequence is 13 residues long. Germline CDR1 and CDR2: LNHDA and SQIVND (reference sequence). DNA for the CDR3: TGTGCCAGTAGTATGCGGGCAGAGGGTGGCTACACCTTC. Translated: CASSMRAEGGYTF.

This clone was observed a few times. The chain couples TRBV5-1 to TRBJ2-3; a possible D gene is TRBD2 (7 bases). Germline V gene lookup returns CDR1 SGHRS and CDR2 YFSETQ. V lost 4 bases and J 4 bases, leaving 19 bases between the germline ends. The CDR3 runs to 16 residues. CDR3 bases: TGCGCCAGCAGCACTAGTTCGTCGGGGGGCGCAGATACGCAGTATTTT. The encoded protein is CASSTSSSGGADTQYF.

The V and J genes are TRBV4-3 and TRBJ2-3, with D perhaps matching TRBD1 (6 bases). The CDR3 totals 16 residues. Trimming shortened V by 4 bases and J by 1 base, and 15 bases separated the two germline ends. CDR1 LGHNA and CDR2 YSLEER come from the germline V gene. CDR3 in DNA: TGCGCCAGCAGCCCTCCAGGGGCAGGGGGCACAGATACGCAGTATTTT. This codes for CASSPPGAGGTDTQYF.

V and J are TRBV5-1 and TRBJ1-2; 10 bases are a match to TRBD1. Germline V gives CDR1 SGHRS, CDR2 YFSETQ. Trimming removed 4 bases from V and 8 bases from J; junction bases left unmatched: 8. The CDR3 sequence is 14 residues long. This chain's CDR3 is CASSDLTGGGGYTF. The CDR3 DNA reads as TGCGCCAGCAGCGATTTGACAGGGGGCGGCGGCTACACCTTC.

This clone was seen once. This chain links TRBV9 with TRBJ2-7; 7 nucleotides agree with TRBD1. Germline V gene lookup returns CDR1 SGDLS and CDR2 YYNGEE. The V gene end was trimmed by 3 bases and the J gene end by 2 bases; junction bases not matched to a gene: 5. This CDR3 is 14 amino acids long. CDR3 bases: TGTGCCAGCAGCGGCGACAGGGCCCCCTACGAGCAGTACTTC. Encoded protein: CASSGDRAPYEQYF.

The chain recombines TRBV18 with TRBJ1-5, with 7 bases matching TRBD1. Trimming took 6 bases from V and 5 from J; bases not matched to a gene: 10. The CDR3 has 15 residues. Germline CDR1 KGHSH, CDR2 LQKENI. This CDR3 is CASSTGTLDYQPQHF. The DNA of the CDR3 is TGTGCCAGCTCGACAGGGACGCTGGACTATCAGCCCCAGCATTTT.

J is TRBJ1-6 and V is TRBV18; TRBD1 aligns across 8 bases. With 5 bases clipped from V and 10 bases from J, the junction kept 7 bases outside the gene matches. Germline assignment: CDR1 KGHSH and CDR2 LQKENI. The CDR3 is 14 amino acids. The CDR3 here is CASSTDRGGSPLHF. In nucleotides, the CDR3 is TGTGCCAGCTCAACCGACAGGGGTGGCTCACCCCTCCACTTT.

This clone was seen a few times. J is TRBJ1-1 and V is TRBV29-1; TRBD1 agrees at 11 bases. Germline V gene sequence: CDR1 SQVTM, CDR2 ANQGSEA. The CDR3 sequence is 14 residues long. V was pared by 6 bases and J by 3 bases, with 6 bases of the junction left unmatched. CDR3 protein: CSVARDRGYTEAFF. In DNA form, the CDR3 reads TGCAGCGTGGCCCGGGACAGGGGGTACACTGAAGCTTTCTTT. Variable domain in full (rest from reference TRBV29-1 and TRBJ1-1): SAVISQKPSRDICQRGTSLTIQCQVDSQVTMMFWYRQQPGQSLTLIATANQGSEATYESGFVIDKFPISRPNLTFSTLTVSNMSPEDSSIYLCSVARDRGYTEAFFGQGTRLTVV.

This chain connects TRBV19 to TRBJ2-7, with 9 bases lining up with TRBD1. CDR1 LNHDA and CDR2 SQIVND come from the germline V gene (reference sequence). The CDR3 sequence is 13 residues long. With V trimmed by 9 bases and J by 5 bases, 8 bases remained unmatched. CDR3: CASKQGAFNEQYF. The CDR3 nucleotides read TGTGCCAGCAAACAGGGGGCTTTCAACGAGCAGTACTTC.

J is TRBJ1-2 and V is TRBV5-6, with TRBD1 as a possible D gene (6 bases). V shed 4 bases and J shed 7 bases, with 14 bases lying between them. The CDR3 is 13 amino acids. Germline CDR1 SGHDT, CDR2 YYEEEE. This CDR3 reads CASSRDRNPGYTF. DNA for the CDR3: TGTGCCAGCAGCCGTGACAGGAACCCTGGCTACACCTTC.

In DNA, the CDR3 is TGCGCCAGCAGCTTGGAGGAACAGCGGTCCACAGATACGCAGTATTTT. Protein: CASSLEEQRSTDTQYF. The gene calls are TRBV5-1 and TRBJ2-3; the D gene is possibly TRBD2 (5 bases). Per the germline V gene, CDR1 is SGHRS and CDR2 is YFSETQ. The CDR3 is 16 amino acids. V was trimmed by 0 bases and J by 2 bases, leaving 13 bases between them. Based on the CDR3 plus reference TRBV5-1 and TRBJ2-3, the full variable domain is KAGVTQTPRYLIKTRGQQVTLSCSPISGHRSVSWYQQTPGQGLQFLFEYFSETQRNKGNFPGRFSGRQFSNSRSEMNVSTLELGDSALYLCASSLEEQRSTDTQYFGPGTRLTVL.